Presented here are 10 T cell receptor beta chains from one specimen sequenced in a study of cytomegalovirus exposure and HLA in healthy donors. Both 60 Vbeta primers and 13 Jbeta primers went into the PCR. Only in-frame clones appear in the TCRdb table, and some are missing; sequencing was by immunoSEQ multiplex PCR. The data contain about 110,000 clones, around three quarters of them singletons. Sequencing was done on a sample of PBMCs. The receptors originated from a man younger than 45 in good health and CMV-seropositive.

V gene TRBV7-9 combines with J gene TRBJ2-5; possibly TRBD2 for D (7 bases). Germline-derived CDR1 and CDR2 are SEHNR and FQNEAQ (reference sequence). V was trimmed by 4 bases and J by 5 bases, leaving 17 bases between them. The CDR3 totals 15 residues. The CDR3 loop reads CASSSPGGARETQYF. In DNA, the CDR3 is TGTGCCAGCAGCTCCCCTGGGGGGGCAAGGGAGACCCAGTACTTC.

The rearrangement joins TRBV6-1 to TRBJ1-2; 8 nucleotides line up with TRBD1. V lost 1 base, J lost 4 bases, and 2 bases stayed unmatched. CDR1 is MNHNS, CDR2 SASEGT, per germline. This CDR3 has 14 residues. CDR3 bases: TGTGCCAGCAGTGAAGGAACAGGGGGCTATGGCTACACCTTC. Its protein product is CASSEGTGGYGYTF.

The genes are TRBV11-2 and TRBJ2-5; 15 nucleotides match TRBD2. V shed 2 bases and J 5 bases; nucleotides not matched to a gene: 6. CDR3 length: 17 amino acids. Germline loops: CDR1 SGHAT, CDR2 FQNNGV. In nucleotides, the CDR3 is TGTGCCAGCAGCTTAAGGGGGACTAGCGGGGGGTTGGAGACCCAGTACTTC. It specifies CASSLRGTSGGLETQYF.

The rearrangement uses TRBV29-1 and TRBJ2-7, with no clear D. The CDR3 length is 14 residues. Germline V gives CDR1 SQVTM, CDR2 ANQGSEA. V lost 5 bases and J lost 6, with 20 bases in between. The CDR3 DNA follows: TGCAGCGTTATTTGGGTTATGCAGGATCGCGAGCAGTACTTC. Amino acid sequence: CSVIWVMQDREQYF.

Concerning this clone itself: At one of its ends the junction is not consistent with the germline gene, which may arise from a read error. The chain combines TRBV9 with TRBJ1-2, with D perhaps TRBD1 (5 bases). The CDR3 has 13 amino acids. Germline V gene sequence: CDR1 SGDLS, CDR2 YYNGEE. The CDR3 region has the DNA TGTGCCAGCAGCGTTCAGGGCAGGTATGGCTACCCCTTC. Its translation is CASSVQGRYGYPF.

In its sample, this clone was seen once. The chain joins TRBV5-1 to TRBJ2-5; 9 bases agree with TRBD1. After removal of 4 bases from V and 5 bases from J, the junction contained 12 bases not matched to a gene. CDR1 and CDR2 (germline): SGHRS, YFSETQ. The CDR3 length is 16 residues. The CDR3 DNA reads TGCGCCAGCAGCGAGACACAGGGGGCGCTTGGCGAGACCCAGTACTTC. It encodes CASSETQGALGETQYF.

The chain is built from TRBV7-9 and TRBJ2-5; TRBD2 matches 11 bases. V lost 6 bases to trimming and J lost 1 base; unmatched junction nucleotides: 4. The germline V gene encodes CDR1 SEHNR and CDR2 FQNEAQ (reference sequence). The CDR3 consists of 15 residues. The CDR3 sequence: CASRRLAGSQETQYF. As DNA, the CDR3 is TGTGCCAGCAGGCGACTAGCGGGGTCCCAAGAGACCCAGTACTTC.

The CDR3 DNA is TGTGCCAGCAGCTCGACAGGGTATAGCAATCAGCCCCAGCATTTT. Translation gives CASSSTGYSNQPQHF. The gene calls are TRBV28 and TRBJ1-5; TRBD1 matches 7 bases. Per germline, CDR1 MDHEN and CDR2 SYDVKM. This CDR3 has 15 amino acids. V gave up 6 bases and J gave up 0 bases; unmatched junction bases: 5. The full variable domain, completed using reference TRBV28 and TRBJ1-5, is DVKVTQSSRYLVKRTGEKVFLECVQDMDHENMFWYRQDPGLGLRLIYFSYDVKMKEKGDIPEGYSVSREKKERFSLILESASTNQTSMYLCASSSTGYSNQPQHFGDGTRLSIL.

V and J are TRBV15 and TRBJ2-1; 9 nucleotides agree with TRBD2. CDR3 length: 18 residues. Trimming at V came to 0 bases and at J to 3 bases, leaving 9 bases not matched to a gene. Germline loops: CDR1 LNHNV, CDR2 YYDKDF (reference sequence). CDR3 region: CATSRDRVAGAVYNEQFF. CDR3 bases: TGTGCCACCAGCAGAGATAGGGTAGCGGGGGCCGTCTACAATGAGCAGTTCTTC.

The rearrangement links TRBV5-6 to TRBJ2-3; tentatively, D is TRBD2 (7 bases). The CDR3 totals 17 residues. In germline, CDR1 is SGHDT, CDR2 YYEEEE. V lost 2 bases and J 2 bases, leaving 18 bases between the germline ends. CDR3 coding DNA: TGTGCCAGCAGCTTTAAACGGGGGGCCGCGGCCACAGATACGCAGTATTTT. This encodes CASSFKRGAAATDTQYF. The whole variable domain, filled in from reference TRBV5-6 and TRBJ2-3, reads DAGVTQSPTHLIKTRGQQVTLRCSPKSGHDTVSWYQQALGQGPQFIFQYYEEEERQRGNFPDRFSGHQFPNYSSELNVNALLLGDSALYLCASSFKRGAAATDTQYFGPGTRLTVL.